This is a list of T cell receptor beta chains from one sample in a study of cytomegalovirus exposure and HLA in healthy donors. The data were produced by immunoSEQ multiplex PCR, yet TCRdb's version contains in-frame clones alone and is incomplete. The data show approximately 220,000 clones, about 83% seen once. The source material was PBMCs. The receptor source for this set is a girl between 10 and 17 years old in good health and CMV-seronegative. Each CDR3 is given with its conserved first and last residue. D genes are given only for firm matches. Part of the rows lack a size; the others show once, few, many or a class for expanded clones.

CDR3 protein	CDR3 DNA	clone size	D gene	V gene	J gene
CASTLGQGRNNEQFF	TGTGCCAGCACCTTGGGACAGGGGAGAAACAATGAGCAGTTCTTC	.	TRBD1	TRBV28	TRBJ2-1
CASSRHRDRDNEQFF	TGTGCCAGCAGCCGCCACCGGGACAGGGACAATGAGCAGTTCTTC	.	TRBD1	TRBV14	TRBJ2-1
CASSSGQSSYNEQFF	TGTGCCAGCAGTTCCGGACAGAGCTCCTACAATGAGCAGTTCTTC	few	.	TRBV27	TRBJ2-1
CASSLRANTEAFF	TGTGCCAGCAGCTTAAGAGCCAACACTGAAGCTTTCTTT	.	.	TRBV7-6	TRBJ1-1
CASSSVRQGAVNTEAFF	TGTGCCAGCAGTTCCGTAAGACAGGGGGCAGTGAACACTGAAGCTTTCTTT	.	TRBD1	TRBV27	TRBJ1-1
CASSVQGPRNTIYF	TGTGCCAGCAGTGTCCAGGGCCCTCGAAACACCATATATTTT	.	.	TRBV2	TRBJ1-3
CAWRLGANYGYTF	TGTGCCTGGAGATTAGGGGCTAACTATGGCTACACCTTC	once	.	TRBV30	TRBJ1-2
CASSQSGRVWDGYTF	TGTGCCAGCAGCCAGTCAGGCAGGGTCTGGGATGGCTACACCTTC	.	.	TRBV4-2	TRBJ1-2
CASMARRNTEAFF	TGTGCCAGTATGGCCCGGAGGAACACTGAAGCTTTCTTT	.	.	TRBV19	TRBJ1-1
CASSFTGTGQETQYF	TGTGCCAGCAGTTTTACCGGGACAGGGCAAGAGACCCAGTACTTC	.	TRBD1	TRBV5-6	TRBJ2-5
CASSRLDYNTDTQYF	TGTGCCAGTAGTCGGCTAGACTACAACACAGATACGCAGTATTTT	.	.	TRBV19	TRBJ2-3
CASSNRGTNEKLFF	TGTGCCAGTAGTAATCGAGGAACTAATGAAAAACTGTTTTTT	few	.	TRBV19	TRBJ1-4
CASSLKYEAGARKDTQYF	TGTGCCAGCAGCTTAAAATACGAGGCGGGGGCCAGAAAAGATACGCAGTATTTT	once	.	TRBV13	TRBJ2-3
CASSWGTSVYNEQFF	TGTGCCAGCAGCTGGGGGACATCCGTATACAATGAGCAGTTCTTC	.	.	TRBV7-9	TRBJ2-1
CASSEGAPSGRYTF	TGTGCCAGCTCCGAGGGGGCCCCTTCAGGGCGCTACACCTTC	.	TRBD1	TRBV18	TRBJ1-2
CASNTGGEGQGTEAFF	TGTGCCAGTAATACAGGTGGTGAAGGTCAAGGGACTGAAGCTTTCTTT	few	.	TRBV19	TRBJ1-1
CAWSDLRGLGDTQYF	TGTGCCTGGAGTGACCTCAGGGGGCTCGGAGATACGCAGTATTTT	.	TRBD1	TRBV30	TRBJ2-3
CASSREGSYEQYF	TGTGCCAGCAGCCGGGAGGGCTCGTACGAGCAGTACTTC	.	TRBD2	TRBV2	TRBJ2-7
CASSQEGLASNEQFF	TGTGCCAGCAGCCAAGAAGGTCTAGCGAGCAATGAGCAGTTCTTC	once	.	TRBV4-2	TRBJ2-1
CASSLKGTYNSPLHF	TGTGCCAGCAGCTTAAAAGGGACTTATAATTCACCCCTCCACTTT	.	.	TRBV7-2	TRBJ1-6
CSATRNTEAFF	TGCAGCGCCACCAGGAACACTGAAGCTTTCTTT	few	.	TRBV29-1	TRBJ1-1
CASTPTESTEAFF	TGTGCCAGCACCCCGACAGAGAGCACTGAAGCTTTCTTT	.	.	TRBV6-5	TRBJ1-1
CASSYPSAGGVLPKYF	TGTGCCAGCAGCTACCCATCGGCGGGGGGGGTTCTCCCCAAGTACTTC	.	TRBD2	TRBV5-4	TRBJ2-5
CASSAGQGNYGYTF	TGTGCCAGCAGCGCGGGACAGGGTAACTATGGCTACACCTTC	few	TRBD1	TRBV7-9	TRBJ1-2
CASSLKSGHISGNTIYF	TGTGCCAGCAGCTTAAAGTCTGGACACATCTCTGGAAACACCATATATTTT	once	.	TRBV7-9	TRBJ1-3